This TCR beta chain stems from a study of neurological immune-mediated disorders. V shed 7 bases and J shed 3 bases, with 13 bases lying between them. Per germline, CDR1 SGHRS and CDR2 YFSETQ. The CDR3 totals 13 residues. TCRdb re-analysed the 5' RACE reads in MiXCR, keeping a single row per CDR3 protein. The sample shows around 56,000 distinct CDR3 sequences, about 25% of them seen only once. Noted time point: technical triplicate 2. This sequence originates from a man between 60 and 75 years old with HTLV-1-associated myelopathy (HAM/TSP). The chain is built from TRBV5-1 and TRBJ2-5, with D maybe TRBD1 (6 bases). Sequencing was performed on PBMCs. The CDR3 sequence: CASCSGTKETQYF. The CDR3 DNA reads TGCGCCAGCTGCTCAGGGACAAAAGAGACCCAGTACTTC.